A selection of T cell receptor beta chains follows, all from one sample in a study of blood T cell repertoires in COVID-19. Sequencing was performed with immunoSEQ multiplex PCR; in TCRdb, only in-frame clones are kept and a portion is missing. Counted here are 120,000 to 150,000 clones, 80% to 90% occurring once; the ten biggest clones make up 35% to 40%. The sequenced sample consisted of peripheral blood. Receptors originate from a human donor in a cohort sampled during active COVID-19. Both conserved end residues are part of each CDR3. The D gene is left open where the match is weak. A clone size is listed for some rows: how often the clone was seen (once, few, many), or a class if it is expanded.

clone_size j_call d_call v_call cdr3_aa cdr3_nt
. TRBJ2-7 TRBD2 TRBV4-3 CASSQVAGGLEQYF TGCGCCAGCAGCCAAGTGGCGGGGGGCTTGGAGCAGTACTTC
few TRBJ1-1 TRBD1 TRBV18 CASSIGTGGTEAFF TGTGCCAGCTCAATCGGGACAGGGGGCACTGAAGCTTTCTTT
. TRBJ1-1 TRBD1 TRBV7-2 CASSLRTGAAFF TGTGCCAGCAGCTTACGAACAGGGGCCGCTTTCTTT
. TRBJ2-5 TRBD2 TRBV4-3 CASSPSGGETQYF TGCGCCAGCAGCCCGAGCGGGGGGGAGACCCAGTACTTC
. TRBJ1-4 . TRBV30 CALQGTTNEKLFF TGTGCCTTGCAGGGGACAACTAATGAAAAACTGTTTTTT
. TRBJ1-1 . TRBV5-1 CASRSGGITGTEAFF TGCGCCAGCCGTTCTGGGGGGATAACGGGCACTGAAGCTTTCTTT
. TRBJ1-2 TRBD1 TRBV27 CASRVSGGDNGYTF TGTGCCAGCAGGGTATCAGGGGGCGATAATGGCTACACCTTC
. TRBJ1-3 TRBD1 TRBV6-5 CARAPGGSGNTIYF TGTGCCAGGGCCCCAGGGGGCTCTGGAAACACCATATATTTT
. TRBJ2-6 . TRBV18 CASSPSGRGANVLTF TGTGCCAGCTCACCATCGGGTAGAGGGGCCAACGTCCTGACTTTC
. TRBJ2-5 TRBD2 TRBV7-2 CASSFQRGPHRTQYF TGTGCCAGCAGCTTTCAGCGGGGGCCCCACCGAACCCAGTACTTC
. TRBJ2-5 . TRBV7-2 CASSVVPHGGETQYF TGTGCCAGCAGCGTGGTGCCCCATGGGGGGGAGACCCAGTACTTC
. TRBJ1-4 TRBD1 TRBV19 CASSETGVGKLFF TGTGCCAGTAGTGAAACAGGGGTCGGAAAACTGTTTTTT
. TRBJ1-3 . TRBV7-2 CASSLVWSSGNTIYF TGTGCCAGCAGCTTAGTCTGGAGCTCTGGAAACACCATATATTTT
. TRBJ2-1 . TRBV3-1/TRBV3-2 CASSLTSLSYSTNEQFF TGTGCCAGCAGCCTGACCTCCCTCTCGTACAGCACCAATGAGCAGTTCTTC
few TRBJ1-5 . TRBV7-8 CASSLQGMRSDQPQHF TGTGCCAGCAGCTTACAGGGTATGAGGAGCGATCAGCCCCAGCATTTT
. TRBJ1-3 TRBD1 TRBV11-3 CASSPTGTGNTIYF TGTGCCAGCAGCCCGACAGGGACTGGAAACACCATATATTTT
. TRBJ2-5 TRBD1 TRBV4-1 CASSPRTGIIYQETQYF TGCGCCAGCAGCCCCCGGACAGGGATTATATATCAAGAGACCCAGTACTTC